The 3 T cell receptor beta chains below come from one sample, sequenced in a study of T cell responses to AZD1222 COVID-19 vaccine. Some clones are missing from TCRdb's copy, which holds only in-frame ones; the method was immunoSEQ multiplex PCR. The sample includes about 150,000 clones, less than 95% of them seen just once. The sample consisted of peripheral blood, taken 28 days after the second AZD1222 dose. The receptors originated from an adult who received the AZD1222 COVID-19 vaccine.

The chain recombines TRBV6-5 with TRBJ2-3; D gene uncertain. The CDR3 contains 15 residues. Germline values: CDR1 MNHEY, CDR2 SVGAGI. V was trimmed by 7 bases and J by 8 bases, leaving 22 bases between them. In DNA, the CDR3 is TGTGCCAGCATATCTGCCACGGCAATTGGTGGTACGCAGTATTTT. This gives the protein CASISATAIGGTQYF.

The chain joins TRBV15 to TRBJ1-1; no clear D. The CDR3 runs 14 residues. Germline lookup yields CDR1 LNHNV and CDR2 YYDKDF (reference sequence). The V gene lost 0 bases and the J gene lost 5 bases, with 10 bases spanning the gap. CDR3 coding DNA: TGTGCCACCAGCAGAGACGGAAGTAGTACTGAAGCTTTCTTT. It translates to CATSRDGSSTEAFF.

This CDR3 is CAWDRGRNQPQHF. CDR3 nucleotides: TGTGCCTGGGACAGGGGCCGAAATCAGCCCCAGCATTTT. The chain uses TRBV30 and TRBJ1-5; 8 nucleotides align to TRBD1. The germline gives CDR1 GTSNPN, CDR2 SVGIG (reference sequence). V gave up 5 bases and J gave up 4 bases; unmatched junction bases: 4. The CDR3 runs to 13 residues.